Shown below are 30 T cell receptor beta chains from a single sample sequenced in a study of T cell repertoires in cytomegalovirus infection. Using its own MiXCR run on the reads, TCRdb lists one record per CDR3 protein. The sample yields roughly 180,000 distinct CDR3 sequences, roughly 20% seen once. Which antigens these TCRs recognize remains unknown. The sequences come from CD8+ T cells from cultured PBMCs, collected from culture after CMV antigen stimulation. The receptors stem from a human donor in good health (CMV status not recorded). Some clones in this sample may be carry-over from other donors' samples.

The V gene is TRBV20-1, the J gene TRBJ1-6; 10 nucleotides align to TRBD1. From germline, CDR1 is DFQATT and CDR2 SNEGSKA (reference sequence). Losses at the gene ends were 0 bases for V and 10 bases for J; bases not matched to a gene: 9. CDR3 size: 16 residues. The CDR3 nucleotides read TGCAGTGCTAGAGATGGGGACAGGGGCTTCCCCTCACCCCTCCACTTT. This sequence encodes CSARDGDRGFPSPLHF.

The CDR3 DNA follows: TGCGCCAGCAGCCAAGGGGACGGCACTGAAGCTTTCTTT. Translated, it gives CASSQGDGTEAFF. The chain is built from TRBV4-3 and TRBJ1-1; TRBD1 is a possible D gene (5 bases). Trimming took 1 base from V and 4 from J, leaving 7 bases between them. Germline lookup yields CDR1 LGHNA and CDR2 YSLEER. CDR3 length equals 13 residues.

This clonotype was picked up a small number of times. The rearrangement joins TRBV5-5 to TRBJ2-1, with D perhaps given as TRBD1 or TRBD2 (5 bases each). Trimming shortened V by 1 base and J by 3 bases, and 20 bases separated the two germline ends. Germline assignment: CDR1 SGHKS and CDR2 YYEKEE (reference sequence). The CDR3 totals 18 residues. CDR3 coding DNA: TGTGCCAGCAGCTTGATTGATGGACTGGGGCGACTCTACAATGAGCAGTTCTTC. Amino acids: CASSLIDGLGRLYNEQFF.

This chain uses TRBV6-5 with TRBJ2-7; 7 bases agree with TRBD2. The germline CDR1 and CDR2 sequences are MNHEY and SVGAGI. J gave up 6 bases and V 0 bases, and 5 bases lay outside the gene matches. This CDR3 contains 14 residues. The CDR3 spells CASSYSGTTLEQYF. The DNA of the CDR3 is TGTGCCAGCAGTTACTCCGGGACTACCCTCGAGCAGTACTTC.

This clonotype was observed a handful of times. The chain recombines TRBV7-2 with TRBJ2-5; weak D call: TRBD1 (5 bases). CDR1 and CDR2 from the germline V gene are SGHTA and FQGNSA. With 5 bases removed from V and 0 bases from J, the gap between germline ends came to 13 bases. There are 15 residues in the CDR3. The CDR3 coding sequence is TGTGCCAGCAGCGTTAGACAGATGTACCAAGAGACCCAGTACTTC. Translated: CASSVRQMYQETQYF.

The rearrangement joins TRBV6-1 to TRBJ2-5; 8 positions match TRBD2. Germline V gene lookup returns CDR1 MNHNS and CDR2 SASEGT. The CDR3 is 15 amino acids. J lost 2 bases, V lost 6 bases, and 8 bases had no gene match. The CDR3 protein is CASRGAGDVQETQYF. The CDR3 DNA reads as TGTGCCAGCAGGGGAGCGGGGGACGTTCAAGAGACCCAGTACTTC.

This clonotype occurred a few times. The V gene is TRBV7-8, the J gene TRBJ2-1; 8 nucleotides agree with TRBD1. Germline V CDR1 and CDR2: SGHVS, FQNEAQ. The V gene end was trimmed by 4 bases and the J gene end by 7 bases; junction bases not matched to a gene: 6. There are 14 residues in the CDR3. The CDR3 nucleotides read TGTGCCAGCAGCTCTCCGGACAGGGTGAATGAGCAGTTCTTC. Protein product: CASSSPDRVNEQFF.

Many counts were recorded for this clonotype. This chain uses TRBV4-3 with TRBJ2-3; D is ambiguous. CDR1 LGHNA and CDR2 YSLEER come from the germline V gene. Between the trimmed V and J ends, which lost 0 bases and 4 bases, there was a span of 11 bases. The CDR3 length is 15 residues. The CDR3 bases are TGCGCCAGCAGCCAAGATGCGTCCCTCCCAGATACGCAGTATTTT. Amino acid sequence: CASSQDASLPDTQYF.

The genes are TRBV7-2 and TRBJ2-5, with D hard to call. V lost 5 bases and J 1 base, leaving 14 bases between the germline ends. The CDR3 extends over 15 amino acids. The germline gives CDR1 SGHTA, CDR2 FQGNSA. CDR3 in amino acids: CASSPFSSRQETQYF. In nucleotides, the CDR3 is TGTGCCAGCAGCCCCTTCAGTTCGCGCCAAGAGACCCAGTACTTC. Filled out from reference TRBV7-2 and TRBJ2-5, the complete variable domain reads GAGVSQSPSNKVTEKGKDVELRCDPISGHTALYWYRQSLGQGLEFLIYFQGNSAPDKSGLPSDRFSAERTGGSVSTLTIQRTQQEDSAVYLCASSPFSSRQETQYFGPGTRLLVL.

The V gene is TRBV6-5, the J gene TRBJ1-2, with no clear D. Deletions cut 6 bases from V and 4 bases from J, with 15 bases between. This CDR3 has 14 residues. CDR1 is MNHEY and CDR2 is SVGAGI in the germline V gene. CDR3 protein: CASSEGPLTYGYTF. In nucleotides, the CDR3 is TGTGCCAGCAGCGAAGGGCCATTAACCTATGGCTACACCTTC.

In DNA, the CDR3 is TGTGCCAGCAGTTTTGGACAGACTAACTATGGCTACACCTTC. It specifies CASSFGQTNYGYTF. J is TRBJ1-2 and V is TRBV27; D may be TRBD1 (6 bases). The CDR3 loop spans 14 amino acids. Germline V lookup: CDR1 MNHEY, CDR2 SMNVEV (reference sequence). Trimming cost V 3 bases and J 0 bases, with 8 bases left between them.

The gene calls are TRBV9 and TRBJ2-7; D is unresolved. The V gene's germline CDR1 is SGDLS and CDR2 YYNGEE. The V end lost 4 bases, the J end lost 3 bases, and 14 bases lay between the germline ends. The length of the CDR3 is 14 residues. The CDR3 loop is CASSPNPADYEQYF. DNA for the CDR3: TGTGCCAGCAGCCCGAACCCCGCGGACTACGAGCAGTACTTC.

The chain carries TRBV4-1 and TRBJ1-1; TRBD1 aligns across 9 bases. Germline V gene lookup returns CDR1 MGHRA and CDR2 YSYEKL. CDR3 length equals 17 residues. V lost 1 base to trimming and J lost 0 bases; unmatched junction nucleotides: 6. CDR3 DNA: TGCGCCAGCAGCCAAGGGGGACAGGGCGAAGTGAACACTGAAGCTTTCTTT. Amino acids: CASSQGGQGEVNTEAFF.

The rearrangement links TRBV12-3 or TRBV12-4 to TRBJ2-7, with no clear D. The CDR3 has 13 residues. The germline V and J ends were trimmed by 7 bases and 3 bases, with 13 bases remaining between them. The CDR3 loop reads CASTSDGVYEQYF. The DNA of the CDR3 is TGTGCCAGCACTTCGGACGGAGTCTACGAGCAGTACTTC.

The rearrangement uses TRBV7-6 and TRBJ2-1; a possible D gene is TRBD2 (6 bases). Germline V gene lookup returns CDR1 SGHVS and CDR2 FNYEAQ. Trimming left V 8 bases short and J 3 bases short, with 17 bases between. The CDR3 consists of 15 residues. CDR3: CASAAGIPRYNEQFF. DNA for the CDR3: TGTGCCAGCGCCGCGGGGATCCCTCGCTACAATGAGCAGTTCTTC.

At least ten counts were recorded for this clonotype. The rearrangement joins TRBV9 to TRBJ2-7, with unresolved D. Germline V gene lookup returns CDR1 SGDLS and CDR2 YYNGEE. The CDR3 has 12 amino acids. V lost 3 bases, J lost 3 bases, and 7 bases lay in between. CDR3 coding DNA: TGTGCCAGCAGCGCCGGAGACTACGAGCAGTACTTC. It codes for CASSAGDYEQYF. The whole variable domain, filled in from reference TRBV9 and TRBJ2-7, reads DSGVTQTPKHLITATGQRVTLRCSPRSGDLSVYWYQQSLDQGLQFLIQYYNGEERAKGNILERFSAQQFPDLHSELNLSSLELGDSALYFCASSAGDYEQYFGPGTRLTVT.

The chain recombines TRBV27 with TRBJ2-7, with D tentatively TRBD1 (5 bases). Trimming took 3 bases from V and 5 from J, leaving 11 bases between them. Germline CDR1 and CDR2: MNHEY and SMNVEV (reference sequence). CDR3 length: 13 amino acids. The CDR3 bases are TGTGCCAGCAGTTTGGACATCTGGAACGAGCAGTACTTC. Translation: CASSLDIWNEQYF.

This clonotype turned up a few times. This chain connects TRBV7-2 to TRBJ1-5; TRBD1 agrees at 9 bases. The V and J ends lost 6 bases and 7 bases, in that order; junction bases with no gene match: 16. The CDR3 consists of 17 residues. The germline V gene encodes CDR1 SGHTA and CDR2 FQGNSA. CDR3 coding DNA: TGTGCCAGCAGTTTAAACCAACAGGGGGCGAGGGAACAGCCCCAGCATTTT. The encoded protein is CASSLNQQGAREQPQHF.

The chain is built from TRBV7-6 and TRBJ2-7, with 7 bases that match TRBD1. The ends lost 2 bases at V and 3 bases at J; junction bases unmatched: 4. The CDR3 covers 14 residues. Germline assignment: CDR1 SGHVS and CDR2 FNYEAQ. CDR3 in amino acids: CASSLRQGDYEQYF. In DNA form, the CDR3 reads TGTGCCAGCAGCTTACGGCAGGGGGACTACGAGCAGTACTTC.

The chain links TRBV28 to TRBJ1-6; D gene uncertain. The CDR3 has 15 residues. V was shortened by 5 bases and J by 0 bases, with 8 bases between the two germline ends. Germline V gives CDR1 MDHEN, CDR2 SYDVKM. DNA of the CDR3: TGTGCCAGCAGTGTCGGCAGCTCCTATAATTCACCCCTCCACTTT. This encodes CASSVGSSYNSPLHF.

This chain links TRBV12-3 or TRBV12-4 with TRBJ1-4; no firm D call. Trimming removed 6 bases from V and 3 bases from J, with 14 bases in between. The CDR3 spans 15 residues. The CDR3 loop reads CASSPEGWANEKLFF. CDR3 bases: TGTGCCAGCAGCCCCGAAGGCTGGGCTAATGAAAAACTGTTTTTT.

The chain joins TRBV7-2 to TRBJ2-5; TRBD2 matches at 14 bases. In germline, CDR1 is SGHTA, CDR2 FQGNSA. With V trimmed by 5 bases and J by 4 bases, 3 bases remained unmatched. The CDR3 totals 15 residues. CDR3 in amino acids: CASSRLAGGRETQYF. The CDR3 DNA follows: TGTGCCAGCAGCAGACTAGCGGGGGGGCGAGAGACCCAGTACTTC.

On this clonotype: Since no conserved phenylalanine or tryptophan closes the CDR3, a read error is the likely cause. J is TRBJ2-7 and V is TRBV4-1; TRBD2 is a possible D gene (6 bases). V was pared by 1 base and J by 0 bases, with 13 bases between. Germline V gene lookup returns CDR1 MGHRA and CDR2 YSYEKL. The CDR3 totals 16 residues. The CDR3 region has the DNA TGCGCCAGCAGCCAAGTGGAGGGGAAGAACTCCTACGAGCAGTACTTG. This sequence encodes CASSQVEGKNSYEQYL.

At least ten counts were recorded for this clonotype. The CDR3 region is CASSWTSRGEQFF. The CDR3 DNA is TGTGCCAGCAGTTGGACTAGTAGGGGTGAGCAGTTCTTC. J is TRBJ2-1 and V is TRBV6-2 or TRBV6-3; 7 nucleotides agree with TRBD2. Germline loops: CDR1 MNHEY, CDR2 SVGEGT. V shed 4 bases and J 9 bases; nucleotides not matched to a gene: 6. The CDR3 consists of 13 residues.

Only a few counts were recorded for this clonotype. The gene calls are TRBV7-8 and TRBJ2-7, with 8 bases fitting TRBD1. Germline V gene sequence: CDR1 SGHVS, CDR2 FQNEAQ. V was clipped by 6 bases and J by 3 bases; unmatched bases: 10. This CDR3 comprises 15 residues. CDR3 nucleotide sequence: TGTGCCAGCAGTCCCCAGGGGGCGCTTTTCTACGAGCAGTACTTC. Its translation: CASSPQGALFYEQYF.

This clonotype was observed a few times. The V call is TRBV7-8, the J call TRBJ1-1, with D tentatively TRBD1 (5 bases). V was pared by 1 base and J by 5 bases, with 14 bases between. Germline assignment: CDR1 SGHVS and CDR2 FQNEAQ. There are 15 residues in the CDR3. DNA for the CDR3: TGTGCCAGCAGCTTAGTACCGGGCGAGGGGACTGAAGCTTTCTTT. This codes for CASSLVPGEGTEAFF.

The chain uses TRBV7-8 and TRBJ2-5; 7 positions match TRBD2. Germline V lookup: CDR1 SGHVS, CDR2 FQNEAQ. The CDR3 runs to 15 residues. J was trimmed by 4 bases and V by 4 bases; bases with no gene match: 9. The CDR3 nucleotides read TGTGCCAGCAGCTATAGAGGGAGGGATCGAGAGACCCAGTACTTC. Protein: CASSYRGRDRETQYF. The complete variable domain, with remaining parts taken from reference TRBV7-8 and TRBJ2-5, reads GAGVSQSPRYKVAKRGQDVALRCDPISGHVSLFWYQQALGQGPEFLTYFQNEAQLDKSGLPSDRFFAERPEGSVSTLKIQRTQQEDSAVYLCASSYRGRDRETQYFGPGTRLLVL.

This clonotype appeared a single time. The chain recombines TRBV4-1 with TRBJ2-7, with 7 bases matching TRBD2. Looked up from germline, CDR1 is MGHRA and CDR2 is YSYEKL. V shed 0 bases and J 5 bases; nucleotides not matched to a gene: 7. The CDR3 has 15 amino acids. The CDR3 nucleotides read TGCGCCAGCAGCCAAGAAGGGTGGGGGGGTGACGAGCAGTACTTC. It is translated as CASSQEGWGGDEQYF.

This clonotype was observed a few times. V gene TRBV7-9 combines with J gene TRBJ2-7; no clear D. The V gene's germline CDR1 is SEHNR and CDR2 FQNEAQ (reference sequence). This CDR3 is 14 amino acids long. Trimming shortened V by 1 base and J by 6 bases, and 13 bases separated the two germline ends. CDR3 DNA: TGTGCCAGCAGCTTAGAGGCTACACCCCTCGAGCAGTACTTC. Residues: CASSLEATPLEQYF. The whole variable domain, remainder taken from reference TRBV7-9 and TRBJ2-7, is DTGVSQNPRHKITKRGQNVTFRCDPISEHNRLYWYRQTLGQGPEFLTYFQNEAQLEKSRLLSDRFSAERPKGSFSTLEIQRTEQGDSAMYLCASSLEATPLEQYFGPGTRLTVT.

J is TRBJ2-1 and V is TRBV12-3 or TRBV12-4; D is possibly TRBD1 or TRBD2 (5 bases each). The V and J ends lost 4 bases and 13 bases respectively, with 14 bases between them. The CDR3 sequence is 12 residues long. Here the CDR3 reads CASSSSRVFQFF. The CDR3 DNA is TGTGCCAGCAGTTCTAGCAGGGTATTCCAGTTCTTC.